This TCR beta chain was captured in a study of neoadjuvant anti-PD-1 for oral cavity cancer. The wider study: Before surgery, most patients got three to four biweekly 3 mg/kg nivolumab doses. Patients without progression got a fourth dose around day 43.

V shed 5 bases and J shed 4 bases, with 20 bases lying between them. Germline V CDR1 and CDR2: SGHVS, FQNEAQ. This CDR3 has 16 residues. Profiling relied on immunoSEQ multiplex PCR, and the TCRdb table lists in-frame clones only, not all of them. The sample shows more than 30,000 clones, 35% to 40% of them seen only once. A note on this clone: No antigen is known for it.

Findings and caveats of the study: Post-treatment tumors with larger preexisting clones showed more shrinkage.

Stated time point: after neoadjuvant nivolumab, at surgical resection. This TCR was recovered from a person aged 35 to 85 with oral cavity squamous cell carcinoma. The chain links TRBV7-8 to TRBJ1-2; TRBD1 might be the D (6 bases). Specimen: tumor tissue, collected after nivolumab (anti-PD-1) treatment. DNA of the CDR3: TGTGCCAGCAGCCAAGAGCCCGGACAGAGCAGCTATGGCTACACCTTC. It yields the protein CASSQEPGQSSYGYTF. The whole variable domain, remainder taken from reference TRBV7-8 and TRBJ1-2, is GAGVSQSPRYKVAKRGQDVALRCDPISGHVSLFWYQQALGQGPEFLTYFQNEAQLDKSGLPSDRFFAERPEGSVSTLKIQRTQQEDSAVYLCASSQEPGQSSYGYTFGSGTRLTVV.